This T cell receptor (beta chain) was sequenced in a study of cytomegalovirus exposure and HLA in healthy donors. Looking at the study overall: In a previous analysis, nearly 120 million unique TCR beta sequences were found from roughly 180 million T cells. An early release of data contained around 80 million unique TCRs, which came from HLA-typed donors.

A few counts support this clone. It was with 60 Vbeta and 13 Jbeta primers that the PCR ran. Generated by immunoSEQ multiplex PCR, the TCRdb table keeps only in-frame clones and is missing some. The repertoire holds tens of thousands of clones, roughly 80% seen once, with about 15% in the top ten. Between the trimmed V and J ends, which lost 2 bases and 0 bases, there was a span of 8 bases. This CDR3 comprises 14 residues. Germline loops: CDR1 SGHRS, CDR2 YFSETQ. The receptor's source is a woman aged 40 to 55 in good health and CMV-seropositive. J is TRBJ1-1 and V is TRBV5-1; D ambiguous. The sequenced material came from PBMCs. The CDR3 DNA follows: TGCGCCAGCAGCTTAACTCAAGTGAACACTGAAGCTTTCTTT. This gives the protein CASSLTQVNTEAFF.